Listed here are 16 T cell receptor beta chains from one sample, sequenced in a study of a mutant IDH1 vaccine in newly diagnosed glioma. Time point indicated: baseline, week 1 (first vaccination visit). Treatment described: pre-vaccination baseline after standard-of-care therapy. Assay used: immunoSEQ multiplex PCR; TCRdb lists only in-frame clones, some missing. This sample has about 46,000 clones, with about 83% found just once. This material consisted of PBMCs, taken from a glioma patient treated with radiotherapy, temozolomide or both. All receptors derive from a woman aged 40 to 55 with glioma.

The chain has TRBV5-4 and TRBJ1-1, with 8 bases fitting TRBD1. Germline V gene sequence: CDR1 SGHNT, CDR2 YYREEE (reference sequence). With 5 bases clipped from V and 4 bases from J, the junction kept 4 bases outside the gene matches. The CDR3 spans 13 residues. The CDR3 nucleotides read TGTGCCAGCAGAGGACAGGGAGGCACTGAAGCTTTCTTT. This gives the protein CASRGQGGTEAFF.

The rearrangement uses TRBV6-1 and TRBJ2-2; TRBD2 agrees at 8 bases. J gave up 7 bases and V 3 bases, and 10 bases lay outside the gene matches. This CDR3 contains 16 residues. CDR1 is MNHNS, CDR2 SASEGT, per germline. CDR3 sequence: CASSEPAGGGIGELFF. The CDR3 DNA sequence: TGTGCCAGCAGTGAGCCGGCGGGCGGGGGGATCGGGGAGCTGTTTTTT.

This chain connects TRBV5-4 to TRBJ2-3; possible D gene TRBD1, 6 bases. The CDR3 has 14 amino acids. V lost 4 bases and J 0 bases, leaving 9 bases between the germline ends. Per germline, CDR1 SGHNT and CDR2 YYREEE (reference sequence). In DNA form, the CDR3 reads TGTGCCAGCAGCGGCAGGGGAAGCACAGATACGCAGTATTTT. Translation gives CASSGRGSTDTQYF.

This clone was seen once. J is TRBJ1-3 and V is TRBV7-2; D possibly corresponds to TRBD1 (5 bases). CDR3 length equals 14 residues. V lost 5 bases and J 6 bases, leaving 14 bases between the germline ends. Germline assignment: CDR1 SGHTA and CDR2 FQGNSA. The DNA for the CDR3 is TGTGCCAGCAGCCCGCGGGACGGAGAAAACACCATATATTTT. Amino acids: CASSPRDGENTIYF.

This clone occurred a few times. The genes are TRBV6-5 and TRBJ1-3; D uncertain. The CDR3 contains 11 residues. CDR1 MNHEY and CDR2 SVGAGI come from the germline V gene. Trimming removed 2 bases at V and 4 bases at J, with 0 bases between. CDR3 sequence: CASSYGNTIYF. In DNA, the CDR3 is TGTGCCAGCAGTTACGGAAACACCATATATTTT.

V is TRBV18 and J is TRBJ1-3; the D is unclear. V was cut by 3 bases and J by 3 bases, with 21 bases left in between. This CDR3 comprises 18 residues. CDR1 and CDR2 from the germline V gene are KGHSH and LQKENI. The DNA of the CDR3 is TGTGCCAGCTCACCGACCTCCCCCGGGCCCGACCTTGGAAACACCATATATTTT. It translates to CASSPTSPGPDLGNTIYF.

V gene TRBV6-5 combines with J gene TRBJ1-6; D gene ambiguous. V was cut by 2 bases and J by 7 bases, with 3 bases left in between. CDR1 MNHEY and CDR2 SVGAGI come from the germline V gene. This CDR3 contains 12 residues. CDR3 in DNA: TGTGCCAGCAGTTACACGAATTCACCCCTCCACTTT. It translates to CASSYTNSPLHF.

CDR3 in amino acids: CASSLGGFDNEQFF. CDR3 DNA: TGCGCCAGCAGCTTAGGGGGGTTCGACAATGAGCAGTTCTTC. The chain employs TRBV5-1 and TRBJ2-1; D is perhaps TRBD1 or TRBD2 (6 bases each). The CDR3 totals 14 residues. CDR1 and CDR2 (germline): SGHRS, YFSETQ. V dropped 2 bases and J dropped 5 bases, with 11 bases sitting between them.

This chain uses TRBV10-2 with TRBJ2-5; no firm D call. The V and J ends lost 4 bases and 6 bases respectively, with 9 bases between them. The CDR3 sequence is 12 residues long. CDR1 and CDR2 from the germline V gene are WSHSY and SAAADI. The CDR3 reads CASSGVGQTQYF. CDR3 DNA sequence: TGCGCCAGCAGTGGGGTCGGTCAGACCCAGTACTTC.

V gene TRBV4-1 combines with J gene TRBJ2-5, with unresolved D. Germline V CDR1 and CDR2: MGHRA, YSYEKL. The CDR3 loop spans 13 amino acids. Deletions cut 4 bases from V and 1 base from J, with 7 bases between. CDR3 protein: CASSLGFQETQYF. Here the CDR3 DNA reads TGCGCCAGCAGCCTAGGCTTCCAAGAGACCCAGTACTTC.

This chain links TRBV2 with TRBJ1-1, with D unclear. Trimming left V 3 bases short and J 0 bases short, with 5 bases between. Germline values: CDR1 SNHLY, CDR2 FYNNEI. The CDR3 is made up of 13 amino acids. This CDR3 is CASSEVLNTEAFF. The CDR3 coding sequence is TGTGCCAGCAGTGAGGTTCTGAACACTGAAGCTTTCTTT.

The chain combines TRBV18 with TRBJ2-3; D is undetermined. V gave up 1 base and J gave up 4 bases, with 9 bases separating them. The germline CDR1 and CDR2 sequences are KGHSH and LQKENI. The CDR3 totals 14 residues. The CDR3 reads CASSPLSLADTQYF. The DNA of the CDR3 is TGTGCCAGCTCACCACTTTCCCTAGCAGATACGCAGTATTTT.

This chain connects TRBV6-5 to TRBJ2-7; TRBD1 might be the D (5 bases). V was clipped by 2 bases and J by 5 bases, with 10 bases between them. Germline-derived CDR1 and CDR2 are MNHEY and SVGAGI. The CDR3 length is 13 residues. CDR3 in amino acids: CASSYRGYHEQYF. The DNA of the CDR3 is TGTGCCAGCAGTTACAGGGGATACCACGAGCAGTACTTC.

This chain joins TRBV7-9 and TRBJ2-2; 9 bases map to TRBD1. The CDR3 has 15 amino acids. Germline lookup yields CDR1 SEHNR and CDR2 FQNEAQ (reference sequence). V lost 5 bases to trimming and J lost 3 bases; unmatched junction nucleotides: 4. This chain's CDR3 is CASSGRTGDTGELFF. CDR3 bases: TGTGCCAGCAGCGGGAGGACAGGGGACACCGGGGAGCTGTTTTTT.

The sample holds a few counts of this clone. The chain couples TRBV27 to TRBJ1-1, with TRBD1 as a possible D gene (6 bases). The CDR3 is made up of 12 amino acids. Deletions cut 2 bases from V and 8 bases from J, with 9 bases between. In germline, CDR1 is MNHEY, CDR2 SMNVEV (reference sequence). CDR3 sequence: CASSLRGGEAFF. The CDR3 DNA is TGTGCCAGCAGTTTAAGGGGGGGGGAAGCTTTCTTT.

V gene TRBV30 combines with J gene TRBJ2-7; TRBD2 matches 8 bases. CDR3 length: 14 amino acids. V was pared by 2 bases and J by 5 bases, with 8 bases of the junction left unmatched. Germline values: CDR1 GTSNPN, CDR2 SVGIG (reference sequence). The CDR3 sequence: CAWSWKSGGDEQYF. CDR3 in DNA: TGTGCCTGGAGTTGGAAGAGCGGGGGCGACGAGCAGTACTTC.